These 14 T cell receptor beta chains were all obtained from the same sample, sequenced in a study of T cell responses to AZD1222 COVID-19 vaccine. The table came from immunoSEQ multiplex PCR; TCRdb's copy has only in-frame clones and leaves some out. The data show 120,000 to 150,000 clones, with approximately 90% seen just once and just over 5% held by the top ten. The specimen was peripheral blood, collected on day 0 of AZD1222 vaccination. The receptor set was obtained from an adult in good health.

The rearrangement links TRBV28 to TRBJ2-7; 8 bases line up with TRBD2. V was pared by 3 bases and J by 4 bases, with 14 bases of the junction left unmatched. The germline V gene has CDR1 MDHEN and CDR2 SYDVKM. The CDR3 sequence is 17 residues long. The CDR3, as DNA: TGTGCCAGCAGTTTCTCCTCTTCTAAGCGGGAGTGGTACGAGCAGTACTTC. This encodes CASSFSSSKREWYEQYF.

The CDR3 sequence is CASSKPDRGANEKLFF. CDR3 DNA sequence: TGTGCCAGCAGCAAACCGGACAGGGGTGCTAATGAAAAACTGTTTTTT. The chain recombines TRBV28 with TRBJ1-4; 9 positions match TRBD1. This CDR3 is 16 amino acids long. CDR1 is MDHEN, CDR2 SYDVKM, per germline. J was trimmed by 3 bases and V by 6 bases; bases with no gene match: 8. The full variable domain, in which reference TRBV28 and TRBJ1-4 provide the parts outside the CDR3, is DVKVTQSSRYLVKRTGEKVFLECVQDMDHENMFWYRQDPGLGLRLIYFSYDVKMKEKGDIPEGYSVSREKKERFSLILESASTNQTSMYLCASSKPDRGANEKLFFGSGTQLSVL.

J is TRBJ1-5 and V is TRBV7-2; 7 nucleotides agree with TRBD1. This CDR3 is 16 amino acids long. Germline CDR1 SGHTA, CDR2 FQGNSA. J was trimmed by 0 bases and V by 5 bases; bases with no gene match: 7. As DNA, the CDR3 is TGTGCCAGCAGCCTGAGGACAGGAATTAGCAATCAGCCCCAGCATTTT. This gives the protein CASSLRTGISNQPQHF.

The chain carries TRBV11-2 and TRBJ2-4; D is uncertain. The germline gives CDR1 SGHAT, CDR2 FQNNGV. V dropped 5 bases and J dropped 3 bases, with 8 bases sitting between them. CDR3 length equals 13 residues. The chain's CDR3 is CASSPAGKNIQYF. CDR3 nucleotide sequence: TGTGCCAGCAGCCCCGCCGGCAAAAACATTCAGTACTTC.

The chain couples TRBV5-6 to TRBJ2-2; D is unclear. The germline gives CDR1 SGHDT, CDR2 YYEEEE. With 3 bases removed from V and 1 base from J, the gap between germline ends came to 10 bases. This CDR3 spans 15 amino acids. The CDR3 nucleotides read TGTGCCAGCAGCTCTACCGCCGTGAACACCGGGGAGCTGTTTTTT. Amino acid sequence: CASSSTAVNTGELFF.

The chain couples TRBV7-2 to TRBJ2-5, with 9 positions matching TRBD2. The CDR3 has 13 residues. The V gene end was trimmed by 11 bases and the J gene end by 2 bases; junction bases not matched to a gene: 6. Per the germline V gene, CDR1 is SGHTA and CDR2 is FQGNSA. In DNA form, the CDR3 reads TGTGCCGGTAGCGGGAGCCCTCAAGAGACCCAGTACTTC. Amino acids: CAGSGSPQETQYF.

This chain uses TRBV11-3 with TRBJ2-2; TRBD2 matches at 9 bases. Germline V CDR1 and CDR2: SGHNT, YENEEA. The J segment lost 5 bases and the V segment lost 5 bases, leaving 9 bases of the junction unmatched. The CDR3 is 16 residues long. This CDR3 reads CASSPLSGSRTGELFF. The DNA of the CDR3 is TGTGCCAGCAGCCCCCTTAGCGGGAGTCGAACCGGGGAGCTGTTTTTT.

This clone has only a few counts. The chain employs TRBV4-1 and TRBJ2-5; D might be TRBD1 (6 bases). Deletions cut 1 base from V and 5 bases from J, with 14 bases between. This CDR3 region has 15 residues. The germline V gene has CDR1 MGHRA and CDR2 YSYEKL. CDR3 sequence reads: CASSQARTDGETQYF. Written as DNA, the CDR3 is TGCGCCAGCAGCCAAGCCCGGACAGACGGGGAGACCCAGTACTTC.

J is TRBJ1-1 and V is TRBV18, with 10 positions matching TRBD1. Losses at the gene ends were 3 bases for V and 10 bases for J; bases not matched to a gene: 11. Germline CDR1 and CDR2: KGHSH and LQKENI. There are 15 residues in the CDR3. The CDR3 sequence is CASSPRTGGESAAFF. CDR3 DNA: TGTGCCAGCTCACCGAGGACAGGGGGGGAGAGTGCAGCTTTCTTT.

V and J are TRBV2 and TRBJ1-2, with a weak D call TRBD1 (6 bases). Per germline, CDR1 SNHLY and CDR2 FYNNEI. The CDR3 runs 15 residues. Trimming pared 6 bases from V and 0 bases from J, leaving 14 bases between. The CDR3 sequence: CASRTTGFSNYGYTF. In nucleotides, the CDR3 is TGTGCCAGCAGGACCACAGGGTTCTCTAACTATGGCTACACCTTC. Full variable domain (rest looked up from reference TRBV2 and TRBJ1-2): EPEVTQTPSHQVTQMGQEVILRCVPISNHLYFYWYRQILGQKVEFLVSFYNNEISEKSEIFDDQFSVERPDGSNFTLKIRSTKLEDSAMYFCASRTTGFSNYGYTFGSGTRLTVV.

V gene TRBV10-2 combines with J gene TRBJ2-1; 9 positions agree with TRBD2. V gave up 7 bases and J gave up 7 bases; unmatched junction bases: 8. Germline V gene lookup returns CDR1 WSHSY and CDR2 SAAADI. The CDR3 spans 14 residues. The CDR3 here is CASKRREGGNEQFF. CDR3 sequence (DNA): TGCGCCAGCAAGAGGCGGGAGGGCGGGAATGAGCAGTTCTTC.

This clone was detected only once. A junction boundary mismatches the germline segment, possibly from a read error. The V and J genes are TRBV2 and TRBJ1-2; D is ambiguous. The CDR3 spans 14 residues. From germline, CDR1 is SNHLY and CDR2 FYNNEI. CDR3 protein: CASSEIGFYYGYTF. CDR3 nucleotides: TGTGCCAGCAGTGAAATAGGGTTCTACTACGGCTACACCTTC.

CDR3 region: CASRPSGTYNEQFF. The CDR3 DNA reads TGTGCCAGCAGGCCTAGCGGGACCTACAATGAGCAGTTCTTC. The V and J genes are TRBV2 and TRBJ2-1, with TRBD2 identical over 9 bases. Germline V gene sequence: CDR1 SNHLY, CDR2 FYNNEI. The V and J ends lost 6 bases and 2 bases, in that order; junction bases with no gene match: 2. There are 14 residues in the CDR3.

This chain connects TRBV16 to TRBJ1-2, with D possibly being TRBD1 (5 bases). Between the trimmed V and J ends, which lost 2 bases and 4 bases, there was a span of 11 bases. Germline V gene data show CDR1 as KGHSY and CDR2 as FQNENV. The CDR3 runs to 14 residues. The CDR3 DNA reads TGTGCCAGCAGCCAACCCGGGACTTTCTATGGCTACACCTTC. Its protein is CASSQPGTFYGYTF.